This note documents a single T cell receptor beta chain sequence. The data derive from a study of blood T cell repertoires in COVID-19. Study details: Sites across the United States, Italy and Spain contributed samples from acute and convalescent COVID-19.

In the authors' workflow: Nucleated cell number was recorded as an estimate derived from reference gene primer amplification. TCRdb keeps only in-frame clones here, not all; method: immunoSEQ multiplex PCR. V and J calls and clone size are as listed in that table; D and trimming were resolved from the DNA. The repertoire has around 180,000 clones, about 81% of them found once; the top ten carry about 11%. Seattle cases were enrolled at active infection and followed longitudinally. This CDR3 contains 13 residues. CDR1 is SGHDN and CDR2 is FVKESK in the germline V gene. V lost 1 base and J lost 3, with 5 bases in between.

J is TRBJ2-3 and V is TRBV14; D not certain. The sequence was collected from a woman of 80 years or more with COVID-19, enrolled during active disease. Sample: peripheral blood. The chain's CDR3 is CASSQGPTDTQYF. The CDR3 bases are TGTGCCAGCAGCCAAGGGCCAACAGATACGCAGTATTTT.